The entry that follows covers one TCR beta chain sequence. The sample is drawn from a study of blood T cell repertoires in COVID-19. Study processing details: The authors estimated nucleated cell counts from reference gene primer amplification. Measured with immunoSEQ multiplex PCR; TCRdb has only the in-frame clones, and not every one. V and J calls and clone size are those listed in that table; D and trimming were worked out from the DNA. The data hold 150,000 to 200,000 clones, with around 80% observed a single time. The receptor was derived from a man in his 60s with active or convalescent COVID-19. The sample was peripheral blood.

The CDR3 loop reads CASSLTGHEQFF. For the CDR3, the DNA is TGTGCCAGTAGTCTGACAGGGCACGAGCAGTTCTTC. The chain has TRBV19 and TRBJ2-1; 7 bases are a match to TRBD1. The length of the CDR3 is 12 residues. From germline, CDR1 is LNHDA and CDR2 SQIVND (reference sequence). J gave up 10 bases and V 5 bases, and 5 bases lay outside the gene matches.